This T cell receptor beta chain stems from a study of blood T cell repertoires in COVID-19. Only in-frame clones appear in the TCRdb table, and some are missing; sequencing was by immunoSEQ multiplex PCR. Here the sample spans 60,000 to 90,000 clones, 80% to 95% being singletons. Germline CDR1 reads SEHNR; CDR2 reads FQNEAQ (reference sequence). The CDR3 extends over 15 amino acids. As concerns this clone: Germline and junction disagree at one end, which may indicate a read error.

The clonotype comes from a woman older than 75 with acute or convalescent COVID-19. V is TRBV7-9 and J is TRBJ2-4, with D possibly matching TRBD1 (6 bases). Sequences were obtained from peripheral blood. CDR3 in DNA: TGTGCCAGCAGCCTAGCTCAGGGGGCCAAAAACATTCAGTACTTC. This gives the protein CASSLAQGAKNIQYF.